Described below is a single T cell receptor beta chain sequence and its context. Its antigen is currently unknown. V was pared by 0 bases and J by 4 bases, with 14 bases between. Germline V lookup: CDR1 ENHRY, CDR2 SYGVKD. This CDR3 has 16 amino acids. Only in-frame clones appear in the TCRdb table, and some are missing; sequencing was by immunoSEQ multiplex PCR. Here the sample spans 84,000 or so clones, around 91% being singletons. These data belong to a study of T cell responses to AZD1222 COVID-19 vaccine. Study outcomes and limitations: Baseline serostatus was positive in only a handful of AZD1222 recipients.

This sequence joins TRBV10-3 and TRBJ2-3; D is ambiguous. The TCR comes from an adult in good health. Sequences were derived from peripheral blood, sampled on day 0 of MenACWY control vaccination. The CDR3 region has the DNA TGTGCCATCAGTGAGTCTAGGGCTCCTCGAGCAGATACGCAGTATTTT. Amino acids: CAISESRAPRADTQYF.